This T cell receptor beta chain originates from a study of shared clonotypes between healthy human individuals. The CDR3 runs to 16 residues. CDR1 KGHSH and CDR2 LQKENI come from the germline V gene. V was trimmed by 3 bases and J by 0 bases, leaving 12 bases between them. Sequencing used immunoSEQ multiplex PCR; TCRdb keeps in-frame clones, though not all of them. The sample lists roughly 1,600,000 clones; less than 99% were seen once. This chain uses TRBV18 with TRBJ2-1, with D unclear. The sequence derives from a man aged 25 to 45 in good health. Input material: naive CD4+ T cells sorted from blood. The subset here: CD45RA+ positively selected. This CDR3 is CASSPNAASSYNEQFF. The CDR3 DNA is TGTGCCAGCTCACCGAATGCGGCAAGCTCCTACAATGAGCAGTTCTTC.